This TCR beta chain was found in a study of cytomegalovirus exposure and HLA in healthy donors listed by TCRdb under 2017. Turning to the overall study: An earlier analysis of approximately 590 of the donors reported 250 to 300 Gb of sequence data and around 110 million unique TCR beta sequences from 150 million to 200 million T cells. An earlier analysis of around 580 of the donors used high-throughput TCR beta sequencing to judge whether each TCR beta V gene segment behaved as functional or pseudogenic. The study aimed to test whether signatures of past pathogen exposure could be identified by cataloging public T cell receptors. On average, approximately 250,000 unique TCR beta nucleotide sequences were sequenced per donor among some 430 genotyped donors of the cohort, with roughly 18% of those sequences being non-productive. HLA typing included class I and class II loci at four-digit resolution. Every repertoire in the discovery cohort had been generated on one and the same sequencing platform. The T cell repertoires of under 750 subjects were profiled by immunosequencing and related to cytomegalovirus serostatus. Of the approximately 400 genotyped donors, approximately 83% fell in the genetic ancestry cluster associated with self-reported Caucasian donors. Donor age, sex, ethnicity and CMV serostatus were compiled alongside the repertoire data. About five DR-DQ haplotypes were handled as single units for association and clustering, since linkage in the cohort was strong. Genome-wide SNP genotypes for about 55% of the roughly 670 donors were used in a later genetic analysis, which treated that subset as a discovery cohort. In a later analysis, previously published TCR beta repertoires from 500 to 750 donors were re-analyzed and high-resolution HLA genotyping was added so that TCR occurrence patterns could be studied. The number of typed donors differed by locus: about 629-640 for A, B, C, DRB1 and DQB1; 522 for DQA1; around 610 for DPA1; and approximately 450 for DPB1. Along with the roughly 710-subject first cohort, a separate validation cohort of over a hundred different subjects was used. Rather than drawing on any new phenotypic data, the later analysis identified candidate immune exposures from TCR beta sequences and the way those sequences occurred across donors. To predict cytomegalovirus infection status, the study brought together high-throughput TCR immunosequencing, statistical association of individual TCRs with disease status, and machine learning. An early release covering about 600 HLA-typed donors comprised about 300 gigabases of sequencing data and around 86 million unique TCR sequences.

With respect to this clone: Its antigen specificity is not known. Per-base quality was not reported, and no clone a single base away is much larger than it.

The cohort comprised some 730 healthy bone marrow donors. All cohort members were sampled while nominally healthy, although unrecorded immune exposures were likely present. The donor tested CMV seronegative and was one of the 352 seronegative cohort members. Every donor gave a peripheral blood sample, and the peripheral blood mononuclear cells from that sample were used for TCR beta sequencing. Genomic DNA was extracted from the blood cell samples with the Qiagen DNeasy Blood Extraction Kit. What the work shows at the level of the full study, not this receptor alone: Specific HLA alleles were associated with about 17,000 TCR beta sequences at a false discovery rate of 0.05 in a later analysis. A further reported finding was that TCR beta sequences accurately predicted the HLA-A and HLA-B alleles for most subjects in the first cohort. In vitro tests confirmed that a few of the cytomegalovirus-associated TCR beta chains recognize cytomegalovirus antigens. Because HLA typing was unavailable for some donors at each locus, only the typed subset was used in association tests. Correlated functional status among segregating V segments might reflect linkage disequilibrium, but an unknown experimental factor could not be ruled out. In a later analysis, several top co-occurrence clusters were reported to appear linked to parvovirus B19, influenza, CMV and Epstein-Barr virus. Most CMV-associated TCR beta chains appeared to be HLA-restricted in a later analysis, and the HLA associations seemed to be driven largely by CMV exposure. A later analysis found that HLA-associated TCR beta chains were more clonally expanded and had lower generation probabilities than equally common non-associated chains. While some public TCRs were present in many individuals, most TCR sequences turned up only very rarely across donors. Strong co-occurrence of HLA alleles, especially DR and DQ, made assigning TCR associations to individual alleles difficult. In a later genetic analysis, fewer N-insertions in productive TCRs were reported among donors in an Asian-associated ancestry cluster than the roughly 700-donor mean. CMV serostatus was the only immune exposure information available for the cohort. A cluster of highly shared sequence variants was judged likely to be a technical artifact of the sequencing pipeline. The study gave a list of roughly 150 TCR beta chains associated with cytomegalovirus. Because the 87-base-pair reads could not distinguish some IMGT-functional V segments, including TRBV6-2 and TRBV6-3, those segments were excluded. About 15 rarely observed V segments, including chromosome 9 orphons, were excluded from the earlier analysis of several hundred of the donors because counts were too low. Sequencing depth was assumed to be roughly uniform across donors in the presence/absence analyses, though that assumption may not hold. In an earlier analysis of some 550 of the donors, most TCR beta V segments were observed in productive rearrangements about 87% or about 30% of the time, broadly matching IMGT annotations. In a later genetic analysis, a missense DCLRE1C variant was associated with V-gene and J-gene trimming of TCR beta chains, and the association was replicated in an independent cohort. In a later analysis, the rate of TCR association differed among HLA loci, with DRB1 alleles having the most associated TCRs and HLA-C alleles having the fewest. The classifier was reported to diagnose cytomegalovirus status with high specificity and sensitivity in both the original cohort and the validation cohort. According to the authors, the approach could potentially be generalized to other disease states and immunological phenotypes. This cohort had only TCR beta chains sequenced, and the lack of alpha or paired-chain data limited which features could be detected.

The junction shows trimming of 1 base on V and 3 bases on J, plus 9 bases between the germline ends. Reading the germline V gene (reference sequence) gives CDR1 MNHEY and CDR2 SMNVEV. Spanning cysteine to phenylalanine, the CDR3 consists of 15 amino acids. Just CDR3 DNA is preserved here, 45 bases in frame from base 1. The library was obtained by the immunoSEQ multiplex PCR assay. For the multiplex PCR, a mixture combining 60 forward primers for TCR Vbeta segments and 13 reverse primers for TCR Jbeta segments was used. A multiplex PCR assay on genomic DNA amplified the CDR3 region of rearranged TCR beta genes. On the Illumina HiSeq System, the amplified TCR beta libraries were sequenced as 87-base-pair reads. The original methods were these. A later analysis tallied around 80 million unique TCR beta chains across the 666 repertoires, and about 10 million of those chains were shared by two or more donors. To remove PCR and sequencing errors, raw reads were error-corrected and collapsed into unique sequences using a nearest-neighbor algorithm that merged closely related sequences. Alignment of CDR3 sequences to IMGT reference sequences was used to assign V, D and J gene segments. For a sequence to be retained, a match of at least six nucleotides was required to both a V gene segment and a J gene segment. A rearrangement was called productive if the CDR3 had no stop codons and remained in frame with V and J, and every other rearrangement was called non-productive. Following IMGT convention, CDR3 was defined as the stretch from the second conserved V-encoded cysteine to the conserved J-encoded phenylalanine. In an earlier analysis of 500 to 650 of the donors, sequences lacking an unambiguous match to a single V gene segment were excluded. In an earlier analysis of almost 600 of the donors, a V segment was called functional when productive rearrangements were above 56.7%, and segregating when the standard deviation between donors exceeded 5%. A statistical classification framework was developed to diagnose cytomegalovirus status using the catalog of TCR beta chain sequences. In a later analysis, TCR nucleotide sequences were compared against IMGT/GENE-DB human TR gene sequences so that V and J genes could be assigned. The TCRdist pipeline was used in a later analysis to assign CDR3 sequences and most-parsimonious VDJ recombination scenarios. In a later analysis, each TCR beta chain was defined by its CDR3 amino acid sequence together with its V-gene family, and reads lacking a unique V-gene family were excluded. A later analysis removed several hundred highly shared, low-generation-probability nucleotide sequences to deal with suspected cross-contamination and a sequencing artifact. For each public chain, a later analysis derived a clonal expansion index from normalized ranks of inferred template counts within each repertoire. In a later analysis, generation probabilities were computed using a VDJ recombination model fitted to out-of-frame rearrangements, and the results were checked against IGoR. In a later analysis, hypergeometric tests were used to score TCR-TCR, TCR-HLA and TCR-CMV co-occurrence, with a repertoire-size bias correction applied to TCR pairs. In a later analysis, false discovery rates were estimated by permuting HLA or CMV assignments 20 times. In a later analysis, co-occurring TCRs were grouped using DBSCAN, and TCRdist sequence similarity was added for clustering within HLA-allele-positive subsets. Repertoires with fewer than 30,000 or more than 120,000 public chains, plus five repertoires with anomalous nucleotide sharing, were excluded from co-occurrence clustering. The source is immuneACCESS, and TCRdb retained only in-frame sequences with V and J called. Part of the clones is not carried over; for the studies checked, unresolved V genes explain less than half of this, and the remainder is unexplained. V and J calls plus clone size are reproduced from that table; the DNA served to infer D and trimming. The sample table lists about 160,000 clones, 80% of them with a count of one. Of the sample, around 4.3% is held by the ten largest clones.

Sample: PBMCs. This clonotype originated in a man aged 25-40 years in good health and CMV-seronegative. The V gene is TRBV27 and the J gene is TRBJ1-4; the D segment could be TRBD1, given 5 matching bases. The DNA reads TGTGCCAGCAGTTTATTAGGGGTAGCTAATGAAAAACTGTTTTTT. This yields the protein CASSLLGVANEKLFF. The full variable domain, completed from the reference TRBV27 and TRBJ1-4 proteins outside the CDR3, reads EAQVTQNPRYLITVTGKKLTVTCSQNMNHEYMSWYRQDPGLGLRQIYYSMNVEVTDKGDVPEGYKVSRKEKRNFPLILESPSPNQTSLYFCASSLLGVANEKLFFGSGTQLSVL.